Below, 3 T cell receptor beta chains from the same sample are listed, as sequenced in a study of blood T cell repertoires in COVID-19. The assay was immunoSEQ multiplex PCR, and TCRdb's table has in-frame clones only and misses some. The sample shows about 59,000 clones, 75% to 85% of them seen only once. The sample was peripheral blood. The receptors derive from a man in his 60s with acute or convalescent COVID-19.

This clone was seen a single time. The chain employs TRBV7-8 and TRBJ1-1; 8 bases fit TRBD1. Per the germline V gene, CDR1 is SGHVS and CDR2 is FQNEAQ. CDR3 length equals 15 residues. The trim removed 5 bases at V and 0 bases at J, leaving 5 bases unmatched. CDR3 sequence reads: CASSRWTGLNTEAFF. DNA for the CDR3: TGTGCCAGCAGCCGATGGACAGGGCTGAACACTGAAGCTTTCTTT.

The rearrangement joins TRBV7-3 to TRBJ2-1; 9 positions match TRBD2. This CDR3 contains 16 residues. Trimming at V came to 0 bases and at J to 10 bases, leaving 10 bases not matched to a gene. Germline V lookup: CDR1 SGHTA, CDR2 FQGTGA. CDR3 sequence reads: CASSLTASGTIGEQFF. The CDR3 DNA follows: TGTGCCAGCAGCTTAACGGCTAGCGGGACCATAGGGGAGCAGTTCTTC.

This clone appeared a single time. The chain is built from TRBV7-3 and TRBJ2-3; 9 bases fit TRBD2. CDR1 SGHTA and CDR2 FQGTGA come from the germline V gene. V lost 1 base, J lost 4 bases, and 6 bases stayed unmatched. This CDR3 region has 16 residues. Here the CDR3 reads CASSLMSGGYSDTQYF. DNA of the CDR3: TGTGCCAGCAGCTTAATGAGCGGGGGGTACTCAGATACGCAGTATTTT. Filled out from reference TRBV7-3 and TRBJ2-3, the complete variable domain reads GAGVSQTPSNKVTEKGKYVELRCDPISGHTALYWYRQSLGQGPEFLIYFQGTGAADDSGLPNDRFFAVRPEGSVSTLKIQRTERGDSAVYLCASSLMSGGYSDTQYFGPGTRLTVL.